Detailed here is one T cell receptor beta chain. During active infection, Seattle patients enrolled and were then monitored through disease. The data derive from a study of blood T cell repertoires in COVID-19. Germline-derived CDR1 and CDR2 are SGHTA and FQGNSA. The CDR3 has 14 residues. V lost 5 bases and J lost 4, with 14 bases in between. Assay used: immunoSEQ multiplex PCR; TCRdb lists only in-frame clones, some missing. The repertoire holds about 150,000 clones, with approximately 85% as singletons. This clonotype was sampled from a man aged 55 to 69 with COVID-19, enrolled during active disease. The specimen was peripheral blood. This sequence joins TRBV7-2 and TRBJ1-1, with TRBD1 as a possible D gene (5 bases). The CDR3 DNA sequence: TGTGCCAGCAGCCCCCGGAGGGGAGCCACTGAAGCTTTCTTT. Its protein is CASSPRRGATEAFF.